The subject of this entry is one T cell receptor (beta chain). Its cognate antigen is unknown. The data are from a study of OX40 agonist ivuxolimab in advanced cancers. Sequencing used immunoSEQ multiplex PCR; TCRdb keeps in-frame clones, though not all of them. The data show about 54,000 clones, around nine tenths seen once. Notes on the study in general: Dose levels from 0.1 to 3.0 mg/kg saw CD4+ and CD8+ blood T cells expand clonally by week 6. Researchers did not establish what antigens the expanded peripheral T cells target. CD8+ T cells (on average) carried more expanded clones than CD4+ T cells.

The germline CDR1 and CDR2 sequences are MNHNS and SASEGT. Germline trimming cut 1 base from V and 3 bases from J; bases unmatched to any gene: 5. CDR3 length equals 15 residues. The genes are TRBV6-1 and TRBJ2-5; 7 bases match TRBD1. The TCR sequence derives from an adult with an advanced solid tumor such as melanoma, head and neck, liver or kidney cancer. The material was CD4+ or CD8+ T cells sorted from blood, obtained in a trial of the OX40 agonist ivuxolimab. The CDR3 coding sequence is TGTGCCAGCAGTGAAGGAGGACAGGTAGAAGAGACCCAGTACTTC. Its protein is CASSEGGQVEETQYF.